This TCR beta chain was recovered during a study of cytomegalovirus exposure and HLA in healthy donors. Study-level findings and limits: In an earlier analysis, productive rearrangement rates for most beta V segments clustered near 87% or 30%. In a later analysis, donors in an Asian-associated ancestry cluster reportedly had fewer N-insertions in productive TCRs than the cohort mean. A list of 150 to 200 TCR beta chains associated with cytomegalovirus was given. V- and J-gene trimming of TCR beta was linked (in a later analysis) to a missense DCLRE1C variant.

After removal of 0 bases from V and 6 bases from J, the junction contained 5 bases not matched to a gene. There are 15 residues in the CDR3. Germline V CDR1 and CDR2: SGDLS, YYNGEE. Regarding this clone: Its target is unknown.

The PCR had 60 Vbeta and 13 Jbeta primers. Using immunoSEQ multiplex PCR, the repertoire was profiled, and TCRdb retains in-frame clones only, with some absent. The clone table shows around 35,000 clones, with the ten largest holding approximately 2%. This clonotype was sampled from a woman between 40 and 55 years old in good health and CMV-seropositive. Source material: PBMCs. The rearrangement links TRBV9 to TRBJ2-5, with 10 bases matching TRBD1. CDR3 coding DNA: TGTGCCAGCAGCGTAGCTGGGACAGGGGAAAAGACCCAGTACTTC. It is translated as CASSVAGTGEKTQYF.